This T cell receptor beta chain is drawn from a study of T cells in localized non-small cell lung cancer. Overall study results and limits: A raised T cell density in blood coincided with lengthier overall survival. The highest T cell clonality was in uninvolved adjacent lung, above tumor. Since sequencing was restricted to only one region of the tumor, intratumor heterogeneity remains a possibility.

With regard to this clone: What it binds is not known.

V was pared by 6 bases and J by 2 bases, with 11 bases between. This CDR3 has 14 amino acids. Germline V gives CDR1 SGHAT, CDR2 FQNNGV. The assay was immunoSEQ multiplex PCR, and TCRdb's table has in-frame clones only and misses some. The table includes roughly 72,000 clones, 85% to 90% detected once. V usage is TRBV11-2 and J usage is TRBJ2-4; TRBD2 is a possible D gene (5 bases). The clonotype originates from a male donor at least 60 years old with stage III squamous cell lung carcinoma. This material consisted of peripheral blood, taken before any cancer treatment. CDR3 residues: CASRLGGSKNIQYF. The CDR3 nucleotides are TGTGCCAGCAGACTAGGTGGATCCAAAAACATTCAGTACTTC.